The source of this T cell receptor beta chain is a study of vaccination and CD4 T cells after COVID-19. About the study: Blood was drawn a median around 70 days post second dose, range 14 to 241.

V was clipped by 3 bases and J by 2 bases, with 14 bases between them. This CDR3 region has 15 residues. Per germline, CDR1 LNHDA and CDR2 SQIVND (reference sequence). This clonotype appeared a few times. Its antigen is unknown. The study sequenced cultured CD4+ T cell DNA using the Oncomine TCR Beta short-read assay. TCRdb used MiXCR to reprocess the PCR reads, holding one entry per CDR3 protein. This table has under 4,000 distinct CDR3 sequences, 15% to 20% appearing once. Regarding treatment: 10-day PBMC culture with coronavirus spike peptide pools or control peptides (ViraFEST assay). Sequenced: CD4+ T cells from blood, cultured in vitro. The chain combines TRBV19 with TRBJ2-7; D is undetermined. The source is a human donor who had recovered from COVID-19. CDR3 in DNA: TGTGCCAGTAGTATCGGTCGCCGGCAGACCTACGAGCAGTACTTC. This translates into CASSIGRRQTYEQYF.